A single sample gave rise to the 27 T cell receptor beta chains below, sequenced in a study of blood T cell repertoires in COVID-19. Measured with immunoSEQ multiplex PCR; TCRdb has only the in-frame clones, and not every one. This sample has about 230,000 clones, with roughly 86% found just once. Sample: PBMCs or T cells enriched from blood (not recorded which). Receptors were obtained from a woman younger than 45 with acute COVID-19.

The chain uses TRBV10-3 and TRBJ1-2; TRBD1 might be the D (6 bases). CDR1 and CDR2 from the germline V gene are ENHRY and SYGVKD. V was shortened by 8 bases and J by 4 bases, with 8 bases between the two germline ends. The CDR3 has 11 amino acids. The CDR3 nucleotides are TGTGCCATCGGGACACCCTATGGCTACACCTTC. Translated, it gives CAIGTPYGYTF.

V gene TRBV4-3 combines with J gene TRBJ2-5, with 10 bases aligning to TRBD2. V lost 4 bases to trimming and J lost 5 bases; unmatched junction nucleotides: 10. Germline V gene data show CDR1 as LGHNA and CDR2 as YSLEER. The length of the CDR3 is 16 residues. The CDR3 DNA follows: TGCGCCAGCAGCCGAGAAGGAGCGGGGGGGCCGGAGACCCAGTACTTC. Protein: CASSREGAGGPETQYF.

The rearrangement uses TRBV6-5 and TRBJ1-3; possibly TRBD1 for D (5 bases). The CDR3 is 14 residues long. Germline V gene sequence: CDR1 MNHEY, CDR2 SVGAGI. V was cut by 8 bases and J by 8 bases, with 19 bases left in between. CDR3 amino acids: CASAVDIGVYTIYF. The CDR3, as DNA: TGTGCCAGCGCCGTCGACATAGGGGTTTACACCATATATTTT.

The chain recombines TRBV10-3 with TRBJ1-2; D possibly corresponds to TRBD1 (5 bases). This CDR3 contains 14 residues. CDR1 is ENHRY, CDR2 SYGVKD, per germline. V was trimmed by 3 bases and J by 2 bases, leaving 10 bases between them. CDR3: CAISEGPGNYGYTF. In DNA form, the CDR3 reads TGTGCCATCAGTGAAGGGCCAGGGAACTATGGCTACACCTTC.

V is TRBV27 and J is TRBJ1-1; D is perhaps TRBD1 (6 bases). CDR3 length equals 16 residues. Trimming stripped 5 bases from V and 0 bases from J, with 16 bases between. Germline-derived CDR1 and CDR2 are MNHEY and SMNVEV (reference sequence). The CDR3 sequence: CASSPETGQLNTEAFF. CDR3 bases: TGTGCCAGCAGTCCGGAGACAGGCCAGCTGAACACTGAAGCTTTCTTT.

The CDR3 sequence is CASSGVTVQGRTEAFF. In nucleotides, the CDR3 is TGTGCCAGCAGCGGGGTGACAGTACAGGGTCGCACTGAAGCTTTCTTT. V and J are TRBV5-6 and TRBJ1-1, with a tentative D call TRBD1 (6 bases). Germline V gene lookup returns CDR1 SGHDT and CDR2 YYEEEE. The CDR3 extends over 16 amino acids. The V gene lost 4 bases and the J gene lost 4 bases, with 20 bases spanning the gap.

The V gene is TRBV7-9, the J gene TRBJ1-3; no reliable D call. V lost 2 bases, J lost 3 bases, and 17 bases lay in between. CDR1 and CDR2 (germline): SEHNR, FQNEAQ (reference sequence). CDR3 length: 17 amino acids. The CDR3 region has the DNA TGTGCCAGCAGCTTATACCCCCAGGTAACGCTTGGAAACACCATATATTTT. Protein: CASSLYPQVTLGNTIYF.

This sequence joins TRBV13 and TRBJ2-3, with D perhaps TRBD2 (5 bases). Per germline, CDR1 PRHDT and CDR2 FYEKMQ (reference sequence). The V end was cut by 1 base, the J end by 3 bases, with 11 bases between. This CDR3 contains 15 residues. CDR3 residues: CASSLASRRTDTQYF. The CDR3 DNA reads as TGTGCCAGCAGCTTAGCTAGCAGGAGAACAGATACGCAGTATTTT. The complete variable domain, with remaining parts taken from reference TRBV13 and TRBJ2-3, reads AAGVIQSPRHLIKEKRETATLKCYPIPRHDTVYWYQQGPGQDPQFLISFYEKMQSDKGSIPDRFSAQQFSDYHSELNMSSLELGDSALYFCASSLASRRTDTQYFGPGTRLTVL.

This clone appeared a single time. The chain recombines TRBV9 with TRBJ1-3; no firm D call. Germline assignment: CDR1 SGDLS and CDR2 YYNGEE. This CDR3 is 12 amino acids long. Trimming pared 6 bases from V and 0 bases from J, leaving 4 bases between. This CDR3 reads CASTSSGNTIYF. The CDR3 DNA reads as TGTGCCAGCACCAGCTCTGGAAACACCATATATTTT.

CDR3 in DNA: TGTGCCAGCAGGGGGGCAAATCAGCCCCAGCATTTT. Translation: CASRGANQPQHF. The rearrangement links TRBV7-2 to TRBJ1-5, with D possibly matching TRBD1 (6 bases). Germline V lookup: CDR1 SGHTA, CDR2 FQGNSA. This CDR3 has 12 residues. V lost 6 bases and J 4 bases, leaving 7 bases between the germline ends.

The V call is TRBV9, the J call TRBJ1-2; D is ambiguous. Trimming left V 0 bases short and J 2 bases short, with 11 bases between. The CDR3 has 15 amino acids. CDR1 and CDR2 (germline): SGDLS, YYNGEE. CDR3 sequence (DNA): TGTGCCAGCAGCGTAGGATTACTTTCCAACTATGGCTACACCTTC. Its translation: CASSVGLLSNYGYTF.

J is TRBJ2-3 and V is TRBV4-3; possibly TRBD2 for D (6 bases). The CDR3 is made up of 15 amino acids. V lost 1 base and J lost 2, with 10 bases in between. CDR1 and CDR2 (germline): LGHNA, YSLEER. In DNA, the CDR3 is TGCGCCAGCAGCCAAGGCGGGGCCCACACAGATACGCAGTATTTT. Translating it yields CASSQGGAHTDTQYF.

J is TRBJ1-1 and V is TRBV4-2; no clear D gene. This CDR3 is 13 amino acids long. With 4 bases removed from V and 7 bases from J, the gap between germline ends came to 13 bases. Germline V gene lookup returns CDR1 LGHNA and CDR2 YNFKEQ. The CDR3 loop reads CASSLEGGIEAFF. In DNA, the CDR3 is TGTGCCAGCAGCCTGGAAGGAGGAATTGAAGCTTTCTTT.

The chain uses TRBV30 and TRBJ1-4; 7 nucleotides align to TRBD1. The CDR3 covers 14 residues. The trim removed 2 bases at V and 2 bases at J, leaving 2 bases unmatched. CDR1 is GTSNPN, CDR2 SVGIG, per germline (reference sequence). CDR3 in DNA: TGTGCCTGGAGTACAGGGGATACTAATGAAAAACTGTTTTTT. This encodes CAWSTGDTNEKLFF. Full variable domain (missing parts from reference TRBV30 and TRBJ1-4): SQTIHQWPATLVQPVGSPLSLECTVEGTSNPNLYWYRQAAGRGLQLLFYSVGIGQISSEVPQNLSASRPQDRQFILSSKKLLLSDSGFYLCAWSTGDTNEKLFFGSGTQLSVL.

The chain links TRBV3-1 (or the pseudogene TRBV3-2) to TRBJ2-5; 7 nucleotides line up with TRBD2. The germline gives CDR1 LGHDT, CDR2 YNNKEL (reference sequence). The CDR3 extends over 14 amino acids. V shed 7 bases and J 1 base; nucleotides not matched to a gene: 6. CDR3 in amino acids: CASIQRGIQETQYF. The DNA for the CDR3 is TGTGCCAGCATCCAGCGGGGTATCCAAGAGACCCAGTACTTC.

Regarding this clone: Germline and junction disagree at one end, which may indicate a read error. V is TRBV18 and J is TRBJ1-2, with 9 bases that match TRBD1. The CDR3 runs to 17 residues. The germline V gene encodes CDR1 KGHSH and CDR2 LQKENI. CDR3 loop: CANSTTPSLTGGVGYTF. CDR3 bases: TGTGCCAACTCAACCACCCCTTCTCTGACAGGGGGTGTTGGCTACACCTTC.

V and J are TRBV7-3 and TRBJ2-7, with 14 bases that match TRBD2. This CDR3 has 18 residues. V shed 5 bases and J 4 bases; nucleotides not matched to a gene: 13. Germline-derived CDR1 and CDR2 are SGHTA and FQGTGA. In DNA form, the CDR3 reads TGTGCCAGCAGCGTTACCGGGACTAGCGGGGGCGTGGGTTACGAGCAGTACTTC. It translates to CASSVTGTSGGVGYEQYF.

The DNA for the CDR3 is TGTGCCAGCAGTTTAGGGCCAGGGGGTCTCGGGGAGCTGTTTTTT. This codes for CASSLGPGGLGELFF. J is TRBJ2-2 and V is TRBV28, with 7 bases identical to TRBD1. V lost 2 bases to trimming and J lost 7 bases; unmatched junction nucleotides: 7. CDR3 length: 15 residues. Per germline, CDR1 MDHEN and CDR2 SYDVKM. The variable domain in full, with the rest retrieved from reference TRBV28 and TRBJ2-2, is DVKVTQSSRYLVKRTGEKVFLECVQDMDHENMFWYRQDPGLGLRLIYFSYDVKMKEKGDIPEGYSVSREKKERFSLILESASTNQTSMYLCASSLGPGGLGELFFGEGSRLTVL.

V and J are TRBV15 and TRBJ1-1, with D perhaps matching TRBD1 (6 bases). The CDR3 length is 13 residues. V was shortened by 1 base and J by 6 bases, with 9 bases between the two germline ends. The germline gives CDR1 LNHNV, CDR2 YYDKDF (reference sequence). CDR3 sequence: CATSRGRQAEAFF. In DNA, the CDR3 is TGTGCCACCAGCAGAGGGCGACAGGCTGAAGCTTTCTTT.

The CDR3 nucleotides read TGTGCCAGCAGCTTAACTCTCACGGACAGGGGGCTTGGGCAGCCCCAGCATTTT. Its translation is CASSLTLTDRGLGQPQHF. The chain joins TRBV11-2 to TRBJ1-5, with 11 positions matching TRBD1. The J segment lost 7 bases and the V segment lost 2 bases, leaving 13 bases of the junction unmatched. Germline CDR1 is SGHAT and CDR2 is FQNNGV. The CDR3 contains 18 residues.

CDR3 DNA: TGTGCCAGCATGAAAACAGGGTGGAACACTGAAGCTTTCTTT. This sequence encodes CASMKTGWNTEAFF. The chain links TRBV27 to TRBJ1-1; D is perhaps TRBD1 (6 bases). CDR1 and CDR2 from the germline V gene are MNHEY and SMNVEV (reference sequence). Trimming took off 7 bases at V and 1 base at J, with 13 bases between the two ends. This CDR3 spans 14 amino acids.

The chain recombines TRBV7-2 with TRBJ1-4, with 7 bases matching TRBD1. Germline V lookup: CDR1 SGHTA, CDR2 FQGNSA. V gave up 3 bases and J gave up 3 bases; unmatched junction bases: 4. This CDR3 is 15 amino acids long. CDR3: CASSFRGSPNEKLFF. The CDR3 DNA is TGTGCCAGCAGCTTCAGGGGGTCCCCTAATGAAAAACTGTTTTTT. The full variable domain, in which reference TRBV7-2 and TRBJ1-4 provide the parts outside the CDR3, is GAGVSQSPSNKVTEKGKDVELRCDPISGHTALYWYRQSLGQGLEFLIYFQGNSAPDKSGLPSDRFSAERTGGSVSTLTIQRTQQEDSAVYLCASSFRGSPNEKLFFGSGTQLSVL.

This sequence joins TRBV15 and TRBJ1-6; no firm D call. Germline V gives CDR1 LNHNV, CDR2 YYDKDF (reference sequence). V was cut by 6 bases and J by 7 bases, with 16 bases left in between. There are 15 residues in the CDR3. CDR3 DNA sequence: TGTGCCACCAGGGTTGGCATGATCCCGAATTCACCCCTCCACTTT. It codes for CATRVGMIPNSPLHF.

The genes are TRBV2 and TRBJ2-2; D perhaps matches TRBD1 (6 bases). The CDR3 has 17 amino acids. Per germline, CDR1 SNHLY and CDR2 FYNNEI. The ends were cut back, 8 bases at V and 0 bases at J, with 19 bases in the middle. CDR3 in DNA: TGTGCCAGCGAGGAAGACAGGCCCCACGCGAACACCGGGGAGCTGTTTTTT. This codes for CASEEDRPHANTGELFF.

V and J are TRBV7-9 and TRBJ2-7; maybe TRBD1 (7 bases). Germline CDR1 is SEHNR and CDR2 is FQNEAQ (reference sequence). CDR3 size: 14 residues. Trimming removed 5 bases from V and 3 bases from J, with 14 bases in between. CDR3 sequence (DNA): TGTGCCAGCAGCCCACAGGGGACTTTCTACGAGCAGTACTTC. Translated, it gives CASSPQGTFYEQYF.

The J gene is TRBJ2-1, the V gene TRBV7-2; TRBD2 matches 7 bases. Germline CDR1 SGHTA, CDR2 FQGNSA. With 4 bases clipped from V and 0 bases from J, the junction kept 3 bases outside the gene matches. The CDR3 is 15 amino acids. CDR3 loop: CASSSTGGSYNEQFF. Written as DNA, the CDR3 is TGTGCCAGCAGCTCAACGGGGGGCTCCTACAATGAGCAGTTCTTC.

This clone was seen only once. J is TRBJ1-2 and V is TRBV27, with TRBD1 identical over 7 bases. V was clipped by 2 bases and J by 4 bases; unmatched bases: 10. CDR3 length: 16 amino acids. Germline CDR1 MNHEY, CDR2 SMNVEV (reference sequence). CDR3 nucleotides: TGTGCCAGCAGTTTAGCCCCAACAGGGGCCGGCTATGGCTACACCTTC. Translating it yields CASSLAPTGAGYGYTF.